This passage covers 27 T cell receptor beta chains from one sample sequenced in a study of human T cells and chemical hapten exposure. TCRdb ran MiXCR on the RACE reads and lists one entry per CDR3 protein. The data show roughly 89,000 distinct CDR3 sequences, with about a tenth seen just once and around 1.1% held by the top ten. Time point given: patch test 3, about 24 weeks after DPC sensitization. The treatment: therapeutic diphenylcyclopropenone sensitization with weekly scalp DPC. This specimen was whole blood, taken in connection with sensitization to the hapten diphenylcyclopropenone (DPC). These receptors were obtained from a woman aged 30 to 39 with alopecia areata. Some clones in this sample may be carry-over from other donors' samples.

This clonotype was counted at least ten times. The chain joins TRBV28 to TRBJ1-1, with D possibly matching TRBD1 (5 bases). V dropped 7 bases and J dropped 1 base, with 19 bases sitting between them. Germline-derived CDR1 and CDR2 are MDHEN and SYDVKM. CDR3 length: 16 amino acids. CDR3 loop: CASTPAGPDWNTEAFF. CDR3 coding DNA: TGTGCCAGCACCCCTGCGGGGCCTGACTGGAACACTGAAGCTTTCTTT. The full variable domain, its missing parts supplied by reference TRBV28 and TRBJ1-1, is DVKVTQSSRYLVKRTGEKVFLECVQDMDHENMFWYRQDPGLGLRLIYFSYDVKMKEKGDIPEGYSVSREKKERFSLILESASTNQTSMYLCASTPAGPDWNTEAFFGQGTRLTVV.

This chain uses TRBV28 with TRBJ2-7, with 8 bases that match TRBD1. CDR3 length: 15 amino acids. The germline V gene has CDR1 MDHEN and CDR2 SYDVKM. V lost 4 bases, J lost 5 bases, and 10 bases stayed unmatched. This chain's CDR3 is CASSSTGGEADEQYV. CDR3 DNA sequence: TGTGCCAGCAGTTCCACAGGGGGAGAGGCCGACGAGCAGTACGTC.

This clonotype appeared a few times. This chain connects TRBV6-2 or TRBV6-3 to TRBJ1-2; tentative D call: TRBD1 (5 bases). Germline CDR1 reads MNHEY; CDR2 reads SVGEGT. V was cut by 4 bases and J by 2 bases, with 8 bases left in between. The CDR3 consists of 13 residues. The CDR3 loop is CASSSGRNYGYTF. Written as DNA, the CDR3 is TGTGCCAGCAGTTCGGGGCGAAACTATGGCTACACCTTC.

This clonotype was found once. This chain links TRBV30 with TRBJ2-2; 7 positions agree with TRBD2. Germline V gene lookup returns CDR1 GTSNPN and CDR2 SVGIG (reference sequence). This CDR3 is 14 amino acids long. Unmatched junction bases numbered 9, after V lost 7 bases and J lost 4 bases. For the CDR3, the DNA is TGTGCCTCGTCCGGGGGGACCTCCACCGGGGAGCTGTTTTTT. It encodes CASSGGTSTGELFF.

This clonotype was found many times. CDR3 region: CASSRGTSGASYNEQFF. CDR3 DNA: TGTGCCAGCAGCCGGGGGACTAGCGGGGCTTCCTACAATGAGCAGTTCTTC. J is TRBJ2-1 and V is TRBV3-1, with TRBD2 matching 13 bases. Germline V gene data show CDR1 as LGHDT and CDR2 as YNNKEL (reference sequence). CDR3 length: 17 amino acids. The J segment lost 1 base and the V segment lost 4 bases, leaving 4 bases of the junction unmatched.

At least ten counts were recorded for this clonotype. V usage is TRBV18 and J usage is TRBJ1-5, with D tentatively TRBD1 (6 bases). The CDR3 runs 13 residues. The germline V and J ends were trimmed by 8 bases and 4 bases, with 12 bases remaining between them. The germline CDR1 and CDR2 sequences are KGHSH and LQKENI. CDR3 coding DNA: TGTGCCAGCGCGGGGGCGGTTAATCAGCCCCAGCATTTT. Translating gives CASAGAVNQPQHF.

CDR3 sequence (DNA): TGTGCCAGCAGTCGCCACCAGGGCCGCCCTGAAGCTTTCTTT. Protein product: CASSRHQGRPEAFF. The J gene is TRBJ1-1, the V gene TRBV28, with D possibly being TRBD1 (5 bases). Trimming pared 5 bases from V and 6 bases from J, leaving 16 bases between. The CDR3 spans 14 residues. Looked up from germline, CDR1 is MDHEN and CDR2 is SYDVKM.

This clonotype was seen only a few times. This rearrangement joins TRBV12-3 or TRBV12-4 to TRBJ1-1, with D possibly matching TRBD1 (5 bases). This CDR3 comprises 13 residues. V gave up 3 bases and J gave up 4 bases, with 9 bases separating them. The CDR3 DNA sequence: TGTGCCAGCAGTTTTTTGGGGGGCACTGAAGCTTTCTTT. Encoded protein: CASSFLGGTEAFF.

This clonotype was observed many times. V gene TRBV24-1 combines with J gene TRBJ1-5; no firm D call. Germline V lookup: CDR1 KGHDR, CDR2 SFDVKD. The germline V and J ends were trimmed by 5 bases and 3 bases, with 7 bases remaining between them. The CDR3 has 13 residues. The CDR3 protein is CATSGGTNQPQHF. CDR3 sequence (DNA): TGTGCCACCAGTGGGGGTACCAATCAGCCCCAGCATTTT.

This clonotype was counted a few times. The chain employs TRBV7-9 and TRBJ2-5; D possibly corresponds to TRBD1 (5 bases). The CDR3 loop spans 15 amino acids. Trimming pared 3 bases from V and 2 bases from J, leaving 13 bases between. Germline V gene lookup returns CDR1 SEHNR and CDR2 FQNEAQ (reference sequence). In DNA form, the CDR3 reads TGTGCCAGCAGCTTCCAGGGAACTCTACAAGAGACCCAGTACTTC. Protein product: CASSFQGTLQETQYF.

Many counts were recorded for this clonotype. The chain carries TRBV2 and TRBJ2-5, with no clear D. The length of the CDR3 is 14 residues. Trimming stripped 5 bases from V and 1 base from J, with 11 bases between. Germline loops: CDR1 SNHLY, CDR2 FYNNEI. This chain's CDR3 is CASSRTYSQETQYF. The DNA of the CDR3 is TGTGCCAGCAGTAGGACCTACTCCCAAGAGACCCAGTACTTC.

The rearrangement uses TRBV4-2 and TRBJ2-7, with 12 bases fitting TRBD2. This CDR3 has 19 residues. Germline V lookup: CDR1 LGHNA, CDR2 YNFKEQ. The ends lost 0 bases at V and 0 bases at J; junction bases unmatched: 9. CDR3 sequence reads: CASSQDFSSGRVVSYEQYF. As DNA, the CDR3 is TGTGCCAGCAGCCAAGATTTCTCTAGCGGGAGGGTTGTCTCCTACGAGCAGTACTTC.

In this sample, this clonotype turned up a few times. As DNA, the CDR3 is TGTGCCACGCCGGAAACGACAGGGAGCACTGAGACCCAGTACTTC. The encoded protein is CATPETTGSTETQYF. J is TRBJ2-5 and V is TRBV2; TRBD1 matches 7 bases. Germline assignment: CDR1 SNHLY and CDR2 FYNNEI. This CDR3 is 15 amino acids long. V dropped 10 bases and J dropped 5; count of bases not matched to a gene: 16.

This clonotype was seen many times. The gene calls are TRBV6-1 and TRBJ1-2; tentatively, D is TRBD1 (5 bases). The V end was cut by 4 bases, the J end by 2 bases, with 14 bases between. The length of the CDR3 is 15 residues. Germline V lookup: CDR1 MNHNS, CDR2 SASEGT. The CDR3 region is CASSGRQTINYGYTF. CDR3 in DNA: TGTGCCAGCAGTGGTAGACAGACTATCAACTATGGCTACACCTTC.

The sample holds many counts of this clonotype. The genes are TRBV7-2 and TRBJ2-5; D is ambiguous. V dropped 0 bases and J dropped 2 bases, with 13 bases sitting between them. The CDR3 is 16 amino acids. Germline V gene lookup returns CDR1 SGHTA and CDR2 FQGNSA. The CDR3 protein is CASSLALSRGQETQYF. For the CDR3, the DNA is TGTGCCAGCAGCTTAGCGCTGAGTCGTGGACAAGAGACCCAGTACTTC. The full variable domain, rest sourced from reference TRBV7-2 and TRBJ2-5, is GAGVSQSPSNKVTEKGKDVELRCDPISGHTALYWYRQSLGQGLEFLIYFQGNSAPDKSGLPSDRFSAERTGGSVSTLTIQRTQQEDSAVYLCASSLALSRGQETQYFGPGTRLLVL.

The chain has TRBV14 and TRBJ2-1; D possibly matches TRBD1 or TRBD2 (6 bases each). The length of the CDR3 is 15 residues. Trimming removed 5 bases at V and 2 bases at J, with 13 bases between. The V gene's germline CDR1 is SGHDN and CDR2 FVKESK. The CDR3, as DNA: TGTGCCAGCAGCGCTCTGGAGGGGGCCTACAATGAGCAGTTCTTC. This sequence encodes CASSALEGAYNEQFF.

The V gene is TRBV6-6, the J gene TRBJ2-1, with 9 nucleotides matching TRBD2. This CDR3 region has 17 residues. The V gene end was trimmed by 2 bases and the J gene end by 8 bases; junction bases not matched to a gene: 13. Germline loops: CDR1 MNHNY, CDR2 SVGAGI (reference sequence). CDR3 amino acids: CASSYVGSGGPLDEQFF. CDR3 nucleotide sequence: TGTGCCAGCAGTTACGTGGGCAGCGGGGGGCCTCTGGATGAGCAGTTCTTC.

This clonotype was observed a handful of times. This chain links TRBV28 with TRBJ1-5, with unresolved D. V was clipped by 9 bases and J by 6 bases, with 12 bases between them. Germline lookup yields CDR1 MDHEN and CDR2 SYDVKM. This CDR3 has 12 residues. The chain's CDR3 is CASGRGGQPQHF. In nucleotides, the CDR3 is TGTGCCAGTGGCCGGGGAGGTCAGCCCCAGCATTTT. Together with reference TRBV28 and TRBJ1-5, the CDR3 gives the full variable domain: DVKVTQSSRYLVKRTGEKVFLECVQDMDHENMFWYRQDPGLGLRLIYFSYDVKMKEKGDIPEGYSVSREKKERFSLILESASTNQTSMYLCASGRGGQPQHFGDGTRLSIL.

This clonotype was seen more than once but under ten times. This CDR3 reads CAISEHQETQYF. Here the CDR3 DNA reads TGTGCCATCAGTGAGCACCAAGAGACCCAGTACTTC. The chain carries TRBV10-3 and TRBJ2-5; D not certain. Germline V gene data show CDR1 as ENHRY and CDR2 as SYGVKD. V gave up 2 bases and J gave up 0 bases, with 1 base separating them. This CDR3 has 12 amino acids.

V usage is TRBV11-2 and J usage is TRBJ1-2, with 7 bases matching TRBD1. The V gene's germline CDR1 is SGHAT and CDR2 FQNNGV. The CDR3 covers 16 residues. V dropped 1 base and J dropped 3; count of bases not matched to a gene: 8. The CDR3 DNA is TGTGCCAGCAGCTTAGCTCCAGACAGGGACCACTATGGCTACACCTTC. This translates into CASSLAPDRDHYGYTF.

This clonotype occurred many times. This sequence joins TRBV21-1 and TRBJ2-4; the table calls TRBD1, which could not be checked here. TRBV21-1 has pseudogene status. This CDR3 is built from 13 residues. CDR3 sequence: CASSEGWGYIQYF. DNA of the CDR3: TGTGCCAGCAGCGAAGGATGGGGGTACATTCAGTACTTC.

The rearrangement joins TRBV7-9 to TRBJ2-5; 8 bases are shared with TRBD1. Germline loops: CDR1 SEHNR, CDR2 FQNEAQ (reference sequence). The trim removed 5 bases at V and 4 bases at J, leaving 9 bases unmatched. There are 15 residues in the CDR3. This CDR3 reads CASSLGQGGRETQYF. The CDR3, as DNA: TGTGCCAGCAGCCTAGGACAGGGAGGAAGAGAGACCCAGTACTTC. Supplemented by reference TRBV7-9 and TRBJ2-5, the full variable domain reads DTGVSQNPRHKITKRGQNVTFRCDPISEHNRLYWYRQTLGQGPEFLTYFQNEAQLEKSRLLSDRFSAERPKGSFSTLEIQRTEQGDSAMYLCASSLGQGGRETQYFGPGTRLLVL.

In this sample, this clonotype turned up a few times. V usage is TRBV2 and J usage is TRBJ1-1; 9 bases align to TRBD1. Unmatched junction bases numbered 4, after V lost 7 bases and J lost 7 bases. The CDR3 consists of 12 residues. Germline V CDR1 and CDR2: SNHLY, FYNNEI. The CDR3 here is CASMGQGLEAFF. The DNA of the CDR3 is TGTGCCAGCATGGGACAGGGTCTTGAAGCTTTCTTT.

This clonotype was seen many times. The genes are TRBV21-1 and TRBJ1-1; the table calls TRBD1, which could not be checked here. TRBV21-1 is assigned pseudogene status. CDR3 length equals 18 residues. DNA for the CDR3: TGTGCCAGCAGCAAGGAGGCATCGAGGGACAGAGCGTACACTGAAGCTTTCTTT. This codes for CASSKEASRDRAYTEAFF.

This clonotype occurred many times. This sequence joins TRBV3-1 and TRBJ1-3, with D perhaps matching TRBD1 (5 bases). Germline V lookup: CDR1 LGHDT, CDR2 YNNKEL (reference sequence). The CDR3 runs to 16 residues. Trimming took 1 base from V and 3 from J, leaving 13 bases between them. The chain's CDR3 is CASSQGGTVGGNTIYF. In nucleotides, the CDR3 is TGTGCCAGCAGCCAAGGCGGGACCGTCGGTGGAAACACCATATATTTT. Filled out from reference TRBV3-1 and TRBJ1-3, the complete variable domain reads DTAVSQTPKYLVTQMGNDKSIKCEQNLGHDTMYWYKQDSKKFLKIMFSYNNKELIINETVPNRFSPKSPDKAHLNLHINSLELGDSAVYFCASSQGGTVGGNTIYFGEGSWLTVV.

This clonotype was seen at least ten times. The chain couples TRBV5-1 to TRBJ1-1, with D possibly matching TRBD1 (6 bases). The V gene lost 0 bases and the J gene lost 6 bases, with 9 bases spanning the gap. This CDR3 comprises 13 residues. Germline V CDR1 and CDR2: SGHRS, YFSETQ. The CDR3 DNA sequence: TGCGCCAGCAGCTTGGCAGGGGCCCCTGAAGCTTTCTTT. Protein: CASSLAGAPEAFF.

The DNA for the CDR3 is TGTGCCAGCAGCACCGAGGATCGCAATCAGCCCCAGCATTTT. Translating it yields CASSTEDRNQPQHF. The rearrangement joins TRBV28 to TRBJ1-5, with D unresolved. Germline CDR1 and CDR2: MDHEN and SYDVKM. The CDR3 totals 14 residues. Trimming removed 6 bases from V and 2 bases from J, with 11 bases in between. Full variable domain (remainder filled in from reference TRBV28 and TRBJ1-5): DVKVTQSSRYLVKRTGEKVFLECVQDMDHENMFWYRQDPGLGLRLIYFSYDVKMKEKGDIPEGYSVSREKKERFSLILESASTNQTSMYLCASSTEDRNQPQHFGDGTRLSIL.